Below, 9 T cell receptor beta chains from the same sample are listed, as sequenced in a study of T cells in Graves' hyperthyroidism and ophthalmopathy (dated by TCRdb to between 2018 and 2021). Preparation of the library involved multiplex PCR. Reads for this sample came from an Illumina HiSeq 2000. The TCR beta CDR3 regions were amplified from the RNA transcripts. A first-round RT-PCR of the TCR CDR3 used the HTBI primer set with the Qiagen OneStep RT-PCR kit. TCRdb applied fastp at Q25 and MiXCR to the public reads, then kept only in-frame beta chains. For every CDR3 protein sequence, its rows merge into one entry that carries the most common genes and DNA. Recorded for this sample are nearly 250,000 distinct CDR3 sequences; 16% of them occurred a single time. Clones ranked in the top ten supply around 28% of the sample. Sequenced sample: blood. The receptor set was obtained from a woman aged 18-35 years with Graves' ophthalmopathy.

This clonotype was seen once. This sequence joins TRBV7-3 and TRBJ2-1; 10 nucleotides line up with TRBD2. With 2 bases clipped from V and 9 bases from J, the junction kept 7 bases outside the gene matches. The germline gives CDR1 SGHTA, CDR2 FQGTGA. This CDR3 is built from 15 residues. The CDR3 nucleotides are TGTGCCAGCAGCTTAGTCACTAGCGGGACGGGTGAGCAGTTCTTC. Its protein is CASSLVTSGTGEQFF.

This rearrangement joins TRBV20-1 to TRBJ1-1; D gene uncertain. The CDR3 is 14 residues long. Germline V gives CDR1 DFQATT, CDR2 SNEGSKA (reference sequence). V lost 2 bases and J 3 bases, leaving 13 bases between the germline ends. The CDR3 is CSARKEASDTEAFF. The CDR3, as DNA: TGCAGTGCTAGAAAAGAGGCGAGCGACACTGAAGCTTTCTTT.

This clonotype has a count of ten or more. V and J are TRBV18 and TRBJ1-3; the D is unclear. CDR3 length: 15 amino acids. Trimming removed 2 bases from V and 4 bases from J, with 12 bases in between. Germline lookup yields CDR1 KGHSH and CDR2 LQKENI. The CDR3 DNA sequence: TGTGCCAGCTCACCAGGGCGGACGCAAGGAAACACCATATATTTT. Its translation is CASSPGRTQGNTIYF.

This clonotype was observed many times. V is TRBV2 and J is TRBJ1-5, with D hard to call. The V gene lost 7 bases and the J gene lost 6 bases, with 16 bases spanning the gap. The germline V gene encodes CDR1 SNHLY and CDR2 FYNNEI. The CDR3 length is 14 residues. CDR3 loop: CASNSWELSQPQHF. CDR3 in DNA: TGTGCCAGCAATTCGTGGGAGCTGAGTCAGCCCCAGCATTTT. Together with reference TRBV2 and TRBJ1-5, the CDR3 gives the full variable domain: EPEVTQTPSHQVTQMGQEVILRCVPISNHLYFYWYRQILGQKVEFLVSFYNNEISEKSEIFDDQFSVERPDGSNFTLKIRSTKLEDSAMYFCASNSWELSQPQHFGDGTRLSIL.

At least ten counts were recorded for this clonotype. The J gene is TRBJ1-4, the V gene TRBV2; D is undetermined. CDR3 length: 12 residues. Germline V gene lookup returns CDR1 SNHLY and CDR2 FYNNEI. V gave up 4 bases and J gave up 7 bases, with 7 bases separating them. The CDR3 sequence is CASSVLGEKLFF. CDR3 bases: TGTGCCAGCAGTGTGTTGGGTGAAAAACTGTTTTTT.

At least ten counts were recorded for this clonotype. V gene TRBV2 combines with J gene TRBJ2-1, with D uncertain. V shed 1 base and J shed 8 bases, with 12 bases lying between them. Germline V lookup: CDR1 SNHLY, CDR2 FYNNEI. The CDR3 loop spans 14 amino acids. Here the CDR3 reads CASSEDRQKDEQFF. CDR3 in DNA: TGTGCCAGCAGTGAAGATAGGCAGAAGGATGAGCAGTTCTTC.

This clonotype was recorded many times. The V gene is TRBV28, the J gene TRBJ2-5, with D tentatively TRBD1 (5 bases). The V end lost 7 bases, the J end lost 4 bases, and 10 bases lay between the germline ends. Germline-derived CDR1 and CDR2 are MDHEN and SYDVKM. The CDR3 sequence is 12 residues long. The CDR3 bases are TGTGCCAGCACCGGCGACAGAGAGACCCAGTACTTC. The encoded protein is CASTGDRETQYF.

This clonotype has ten or more counts. V is TRBV7-2 and J is TRBJ2-1; 14 positions match TRBD2. The V gene end was trimmed by 3 bases and the J gene end by 8 bases; junction bases not matched to a gene: 3. The CDR3 extends over 15 amino acids. CDR1 is SGHTA and CDR2 is FQGNSA in the germline V gene. The CDR3 nucleotides are TGTGCCAGCAGCTTCAGACTAGCGGGAGGGGATGAGCAGTTCTTC. Protein sequence: CASSFRLAGGDEQFF.

This clonotype appeared many times. The rearrangement uses TRBV6-1 and TRBJ1-2, with D possibly TRBD1 on 5 matching bases. In germline, CDR1 is MNHNS, CDR2 SASEGT. V was cut by 3 bases and J by 2 bases, with 10 bases left in between. The CDR3 has 14 residues. CDR3 DNA: TGTGCCAGCAGTGAGGGGCCGGGGAACTATGGCTACACCTTC. It yields the protein CASSEGPGNYGYTF.